One sample yielded the 6 T cell receptor beta chains listed below, sequenced in a study of T-cell memory formation after mild COVID-19 (dated by TCRdb to 2020 to 2022). The library was produced with 5' RACE. Sequenced using an Illumina NovaSeq 6000. The public reads were reanalyzed by TCRdb: fastp trimming at Q25, MiXCR alignment, in-frame beta chains only. Identical CDR3 proteins give one entry, which carries the most common genes and DNA. Present in this sample are fewer than 250,000 distinct CDR3 sequences, approximately 10% of which were seen just once. The leading ten clones occupy 2.5% to 3.5% of the sample. The material sequenced was PBMCs or a T cell subset sorted from them (not recorded which). The receptors derive from a man between 18 and 35 years old who had mild COVID-19 (a few samples of this study predate the infection). The sample titles of this study are shuffled in the database, so cell type and time point are left out; the donor was told from shared clones.

The V gene is TRBV7-6, the J gene TRBJ1-5, with D perhaps matching TRBD1 (6 bases). CDR3 length: 16 residues. CDR1 SGHVS and CDR2 FNYEAQ come from the germline V gene. Trimming took 2 bases from V and 6 from J, leaving 17 bases between them. The CDR3 region has the DNA TGTGCCAGCAGCTTAACCTCTGGGGGCGCGGGTCAGCCCCAGCATTTT. It specifies CASSLTSGGAGQPQHF.

The chain recombines TRBV5-1 with TRBJ2-5, with 14 bases aligning to TRBD2. This CDR3 has 17 residues. Germline lookup yields CDR1 SGHRS and CDR2 YFSETQ. J lost 6 bases, V lost 2 bases, and 9 bases had no gene match. Here the CDR3 reads CASSFIQTSGGAQTQYF. CDR3 bases: TGCGCCAGCAGCTTCATTCAGACTAGCGGGGGGGCCCAGACCCAGTACTTC.

The V call is TRBV5-1, the J call TRBJ1-6; D gene uncertain. Trimming left V 0 bases short and J 9 bases short, with 10 bases between. The CDR3 length is 14 residues. Per the germline V gene, CDR1 is SGHRS and CDR2 is YFSETQ. The CDR3 nucleotides read TGCGCCAGCAGCTTGGGGGTAGGGCCTTCACCCCTCCACTTT. As protein: CASSLGVGPSPLHF.

The chain employs TRBV7-2 and TRBJ1-1; D not resolved. Trimming took 10 bases from V and 3 from J, leaving 21 bases between them. The CDR3 is made up of 15 amino acids. The germline CDR1 and CDR2 sequences are SGHTA and FQGNSA. In DNA, the CDR3 is TGTGCCACAAAGTCCATAGGACCTTATTACACTGAAGCTTTCTTT. It encodes CATKSIGPYYTEAFF.

This chain connects TRBV7-2 to TRBJ1-2; no definite D call. The CDR3 contains 15 residues. V was clipped by 5 bases and J by 0 bases, with 13 bases between them. Germline V gene data show CDR1 as SGHTA and CDR2 as FQGNSA. CDR3 DNA: TGTGCCAGCAGCGAAACCTTAAGTACTAACTATGGCTACACCTTC. As protein: CASSETLSTNYGYTF.

The chain joins TRBV5-1 to TRBJ2-1, with a possible D match to TRBD1 (6 bases). Germline V lookup: CDR1 SGHRS, CDR2 YFSETQ. Trimming took off 4 bases at V and 2 bases at J, with 13 bases between the two ends. CDR3 size: 15 residues. The CDR3 region is CASSNEGGTYNEQFF. The CDR3 coding sequence is TGCGCCAGCAGCAATGAAGGGGGAACCTACAATGAGCAGTTCTTC.